The T cell receptor beta chain under discussion was sequenced for a study of blood T cell repertoires in COVID-19 (dated by TCRdb to the early 2020s). Study-level background: Collaborator samples came from the United States, Italy and Spain and covered acute and convalescent phases of COVID-19. Samples were obtained from the ongoing ImmuneRACE study (first 160 participants) and from 1,254 subjects provided by 6 global collaborators. HLA class I and class II types, where available, came from metadata supplied by the sample provider rather than from assay-based typing. The material from the prospective study consisted of cDNA or gDNA derived from T cells, B-cell-depleted T cells, or PBMCs. The repertoires were made available in a free public database intended to serve as a resource for research on the immune response to SARS-CoV-2. Nearly every sample came with metadata listing a de-identified subject ID, COVID-19 status, age in years and sex. Deeply sampled blood TCRbeta repertoires from subjects exposed to, actively infected with, or recovered from COVID-19 were included in the dataset. Overall study results and their limits: The amount of clinical and demographic metadata varied by source and participant and was provided uncurated.

In Seattle, one collaborating source enrolled patients while the infection was active and tracked those patients longitudinally over the course of disease. Whole blood was collected in K2EDTA tubes by collaborating institutions according to the institutions' own protocols. For TCRbeta analysis, collaborator samples were shipped as frozen whole blood, as isolated PBMCs, or as DNA extracted from either sample type. Note on this clone: Its antigen remains unidentified. Per-nucleotide qualities are absent, and no much larger clonotype sits a single base away.

TCRbeta CDR3 regions were amplified from genomic DNA by means of the immunoSEQ Assay, a bias-controlled multiplex PCR. Concerning the study's data processing: Nucleated cell counts per sample were estimated from amplification of reference gene primers within the assay. To quantify the absolute abundance of each unique TCRbeta CDR3 rearrangement, sequence reads were collapsed and filtered. For each sample, productive Simpson clonality was calculated as the square root of Simpson's diversity index across productive rearrangements. TCRdb's version of the immuneACCESS table is confined to in-frame rearrangements and falls short of the full clone set. An unresolved V gene accounts for under half of the shortfall where checked; the remainder is of unknown origin. V, J and clone size reflect that table, while D and trimming were determined from the DNA. The sample yields 200,000 to 250,000 clones; roughly four fifths were counted once. The biggest ten clones account for about 4.8% of the sample.

The CDR3 has 16 amino acids, counting the end cysteine and phenylalanine. Only CDR3 DNA remains: 48 bases, in frame from the first base. Trimming accounts for 1 base at V and 4 bases at J, while the number of junction bases matched to no gene is 4. Reading the germline V gene (reference sequence) gives CDR1 SEHNR and CDR2 FQNEAQ. Sequencing was performed on peripheral blood. This sequence was found in a woman aged 70 to 79 with COVID-19, enrolled during active disease. This chain is built from TRBV7-9 and TRBJ1-4, and 9 junction bases match TRBD1. The DNA reads TGTGCCAGCAGCTTAGGGACAGGGGCCTATAATGAAAAACTGTTTTTT. Its amino acids are CASSLGTGAYNEKLFF.